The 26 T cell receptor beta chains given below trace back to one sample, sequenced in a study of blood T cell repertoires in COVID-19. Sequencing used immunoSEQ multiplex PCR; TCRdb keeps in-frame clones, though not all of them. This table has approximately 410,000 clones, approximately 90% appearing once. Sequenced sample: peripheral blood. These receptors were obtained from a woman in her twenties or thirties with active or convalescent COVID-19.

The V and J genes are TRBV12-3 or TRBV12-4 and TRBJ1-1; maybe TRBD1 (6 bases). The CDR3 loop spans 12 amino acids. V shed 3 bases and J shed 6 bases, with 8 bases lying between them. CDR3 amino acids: CASSFRGAEAFF. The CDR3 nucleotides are TGTGCCAGCAGTTTCAGGGGAGCTGAAGCTTTCTTT.

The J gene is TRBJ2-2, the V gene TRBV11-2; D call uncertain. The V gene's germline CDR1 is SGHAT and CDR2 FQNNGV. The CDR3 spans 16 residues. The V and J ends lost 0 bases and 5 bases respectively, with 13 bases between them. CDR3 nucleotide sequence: TGTGCCAGCAGCTTAGAGTTGGTACTCTTGACCGGGGAGCTGTTTTTT. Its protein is CASSLELVLLTGELFF.

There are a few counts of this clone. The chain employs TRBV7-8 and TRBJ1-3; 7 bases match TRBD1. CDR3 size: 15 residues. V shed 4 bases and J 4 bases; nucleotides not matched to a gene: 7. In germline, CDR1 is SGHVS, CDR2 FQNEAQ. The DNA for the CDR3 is TGTGCCAGCAGCTCGACAGGGTTAAGCGGAAACACCATATATTTT. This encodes CASSSTGLSGNTIYF.

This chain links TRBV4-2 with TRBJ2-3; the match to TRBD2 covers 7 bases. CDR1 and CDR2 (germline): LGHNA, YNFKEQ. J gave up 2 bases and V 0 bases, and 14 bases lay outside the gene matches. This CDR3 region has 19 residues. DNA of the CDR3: TGTGCCAGCAGCCAAGAGAGCCTTTTGGGGGGGATCCTCACAGATACGCAGTATTTT. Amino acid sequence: CASSQESLLGGILTDTQYF.

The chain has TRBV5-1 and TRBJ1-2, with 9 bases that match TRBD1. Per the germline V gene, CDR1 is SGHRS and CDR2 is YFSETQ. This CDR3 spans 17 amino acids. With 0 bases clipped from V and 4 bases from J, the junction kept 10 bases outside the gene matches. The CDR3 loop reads CASSLGTGDPKLYGYTF. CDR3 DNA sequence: TGCGCCAGCAGCTTGGGGACAGGGGACCCTAAACTCTATGGCTACACCTTC.

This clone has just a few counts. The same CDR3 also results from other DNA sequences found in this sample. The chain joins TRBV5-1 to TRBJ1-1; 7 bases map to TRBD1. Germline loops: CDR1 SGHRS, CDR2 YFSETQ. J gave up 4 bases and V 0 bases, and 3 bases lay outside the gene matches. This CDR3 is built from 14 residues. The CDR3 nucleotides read TGCGCCAGCAGCTTGGGAGGGGGCGGCACTGAAGCTTTCTTT. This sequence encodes CASSLGGGGTEAFF.

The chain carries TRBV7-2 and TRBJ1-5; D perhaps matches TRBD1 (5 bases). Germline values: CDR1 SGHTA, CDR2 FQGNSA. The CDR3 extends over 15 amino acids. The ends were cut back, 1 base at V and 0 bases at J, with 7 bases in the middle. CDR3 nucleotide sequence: TGTGCCAGCAGCTTAGGACAGTATAGCAATCAGCCCCAGCATTTT. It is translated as CASSLGQYSNQPQHF.

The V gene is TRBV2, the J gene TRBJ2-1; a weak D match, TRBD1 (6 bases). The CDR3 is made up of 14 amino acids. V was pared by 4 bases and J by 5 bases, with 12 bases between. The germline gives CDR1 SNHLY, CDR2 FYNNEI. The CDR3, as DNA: TGTGCCAGCAGTGTTCAGGGGATACACAATGAGCAGTTCTTC. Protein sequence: CASSVQGIHNEQFF. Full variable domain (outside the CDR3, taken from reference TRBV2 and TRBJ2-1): EPEVTQTPSHQVTQMGQEVILRCVPISNHLYFYWYRQILGQKVEFLVSFYNNEISEKSEIFDDQFSVERPDGSNFTLKIRSTKLEDSAMYFCASSVQGIHNEQFFGPGTRLTVL.

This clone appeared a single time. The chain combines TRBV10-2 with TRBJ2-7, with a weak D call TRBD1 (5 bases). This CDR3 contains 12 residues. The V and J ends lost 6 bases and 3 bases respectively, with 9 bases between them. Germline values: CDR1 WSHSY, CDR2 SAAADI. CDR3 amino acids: CASSAGNYEQYF. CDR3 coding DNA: TGCGCCAGCAGCGCAGGGAACTACGAGCAGTACTTC.

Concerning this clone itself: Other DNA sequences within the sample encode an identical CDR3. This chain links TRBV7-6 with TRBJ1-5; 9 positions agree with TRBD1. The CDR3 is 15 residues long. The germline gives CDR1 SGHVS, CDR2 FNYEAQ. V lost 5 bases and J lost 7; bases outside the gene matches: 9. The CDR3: CASSNGDRVGQPQHF. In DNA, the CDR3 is TGTGCCAGCAGCAATGGGGACAGGGTGGGGCAGCCCCAGCATTTT.

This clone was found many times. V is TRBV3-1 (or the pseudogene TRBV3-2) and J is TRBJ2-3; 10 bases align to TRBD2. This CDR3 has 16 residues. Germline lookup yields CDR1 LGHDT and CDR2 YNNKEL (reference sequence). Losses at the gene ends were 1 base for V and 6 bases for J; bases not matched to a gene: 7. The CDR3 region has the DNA TGTGCCAGCAGCCAAGGGCAGCTAGCGGGAGTGGATACGCAGTATTTT. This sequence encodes CASSQGQLAGVDTQYF.

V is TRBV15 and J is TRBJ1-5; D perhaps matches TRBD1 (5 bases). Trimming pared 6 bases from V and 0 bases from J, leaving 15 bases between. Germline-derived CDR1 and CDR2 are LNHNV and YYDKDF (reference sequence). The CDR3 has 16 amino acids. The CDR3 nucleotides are TGTGCCACCAGGATCGGGGGGGGTGATAGCAATCAGCCCCAGCATTTT. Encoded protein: CATRIGGGDSNQPQHF.

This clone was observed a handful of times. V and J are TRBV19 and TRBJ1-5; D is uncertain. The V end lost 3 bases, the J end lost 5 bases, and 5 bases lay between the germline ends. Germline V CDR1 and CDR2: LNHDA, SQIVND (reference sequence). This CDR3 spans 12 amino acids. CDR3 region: CASSILYQPQHF. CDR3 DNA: TGTGCCAGTAGTATCTTGTATCAGCCCCAGCATTTT.

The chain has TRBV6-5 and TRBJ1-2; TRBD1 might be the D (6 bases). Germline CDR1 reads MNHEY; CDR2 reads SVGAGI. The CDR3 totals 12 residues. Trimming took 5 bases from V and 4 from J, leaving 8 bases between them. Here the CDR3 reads CASSTQGYGYTF. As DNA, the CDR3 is TGTGCCAGCAGTACACAGGGCTATGGCTACACCTTC.

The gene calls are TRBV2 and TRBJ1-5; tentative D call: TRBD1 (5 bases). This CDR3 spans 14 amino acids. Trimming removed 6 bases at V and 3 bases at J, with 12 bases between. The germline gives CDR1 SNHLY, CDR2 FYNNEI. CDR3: CASRWQGHNQPQHF. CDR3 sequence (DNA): TGTGCCAGCAGGTGGCAGGGCCACAATCAGCCCCAGCATTTT.

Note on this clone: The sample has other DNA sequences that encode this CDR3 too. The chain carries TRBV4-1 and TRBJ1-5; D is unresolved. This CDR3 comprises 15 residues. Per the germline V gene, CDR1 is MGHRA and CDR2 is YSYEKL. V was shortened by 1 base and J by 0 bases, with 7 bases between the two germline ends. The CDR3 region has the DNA TGCGCCAGCAGCCAAGTAGGCGGTAGCAATCAGCCCCAGCATTTT. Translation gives CASSQVGGSNQPQHF.

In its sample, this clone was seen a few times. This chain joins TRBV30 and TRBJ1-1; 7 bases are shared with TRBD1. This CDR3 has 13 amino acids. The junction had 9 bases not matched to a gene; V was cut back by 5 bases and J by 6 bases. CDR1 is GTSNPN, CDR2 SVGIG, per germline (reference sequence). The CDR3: CAWYLPGTAEAFF. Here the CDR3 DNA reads TGTGCCTGGTACCTTCCTGGGACAGCTGAAGCTTTCTTT.

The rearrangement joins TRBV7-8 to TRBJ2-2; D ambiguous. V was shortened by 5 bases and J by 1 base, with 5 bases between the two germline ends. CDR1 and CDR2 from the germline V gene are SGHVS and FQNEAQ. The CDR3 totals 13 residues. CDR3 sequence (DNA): TGTGCCAGCAGCCCCCGGAACACCGGGGAGCTGTTTTTT. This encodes CASSPRNTGELFF.

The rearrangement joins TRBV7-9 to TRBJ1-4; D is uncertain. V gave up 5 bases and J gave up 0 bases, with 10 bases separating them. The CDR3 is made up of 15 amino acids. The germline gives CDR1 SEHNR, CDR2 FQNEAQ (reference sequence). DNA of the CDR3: TGTGCCAGCAGCCGCATGGGAGCAACTAATGAAAAACTGTTTTTT. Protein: CASSRMGATNEKLFF.

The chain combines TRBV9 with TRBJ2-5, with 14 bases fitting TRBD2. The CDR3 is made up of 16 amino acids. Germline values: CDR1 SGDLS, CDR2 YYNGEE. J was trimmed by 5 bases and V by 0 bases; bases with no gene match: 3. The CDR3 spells CASSVGLAGGRETQYF. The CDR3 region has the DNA TGTGCCAGCAGCGTAGGACTAGCGGGGGGGCGCGAGACCCAGTACTTC. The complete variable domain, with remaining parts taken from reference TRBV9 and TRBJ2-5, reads DSGVTQTPKHLITATGQRVTLRCSPRSGDLSVYWYQQSLDQGLQFLIQYYNGEERAKGNILERFSAQQFPDLHSELNLSSLELGDSALYFCASSVGLAGGRETQYFGPGTRLLVL.

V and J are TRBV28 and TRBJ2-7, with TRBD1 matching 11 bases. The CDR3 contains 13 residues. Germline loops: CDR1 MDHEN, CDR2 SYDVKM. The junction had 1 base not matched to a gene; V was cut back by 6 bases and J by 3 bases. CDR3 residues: CASRGQGDYEQYF. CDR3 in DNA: TGTGCCAGCAGGGGACAGGGGGACTACGAGCAGTACTTC.

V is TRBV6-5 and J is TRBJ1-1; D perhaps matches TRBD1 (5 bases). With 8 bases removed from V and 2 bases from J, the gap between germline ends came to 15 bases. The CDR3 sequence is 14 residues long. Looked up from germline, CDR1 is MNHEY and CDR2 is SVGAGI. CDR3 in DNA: TGTGCCAGCCTTATACTTACAGGAAACACTGAAGCTTTCTTT. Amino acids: CASLILTGNTEAFF.

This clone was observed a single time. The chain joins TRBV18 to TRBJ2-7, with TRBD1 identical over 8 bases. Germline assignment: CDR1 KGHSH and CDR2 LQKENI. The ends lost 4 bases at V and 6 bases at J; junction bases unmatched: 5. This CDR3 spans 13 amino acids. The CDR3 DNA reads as TGTGCCAGCTCACAAAAGACAGGGGCCGAGCAGTACTTC. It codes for CASSQKTGAEQYF.

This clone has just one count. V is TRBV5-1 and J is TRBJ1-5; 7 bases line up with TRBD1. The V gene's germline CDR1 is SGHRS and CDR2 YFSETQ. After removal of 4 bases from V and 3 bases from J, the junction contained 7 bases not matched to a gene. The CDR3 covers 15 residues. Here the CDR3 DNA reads TGCGCCAGCAGCCCGACCGGGACAGTCAATCAGCCCCAGCATTTT. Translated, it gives CASSPTGTVNQPQHF.

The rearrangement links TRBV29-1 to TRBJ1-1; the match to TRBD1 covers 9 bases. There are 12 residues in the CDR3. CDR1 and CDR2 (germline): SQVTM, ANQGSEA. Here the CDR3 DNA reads TGCAGTGCTGGACAGGGGATGGCTGAAGCTTTCTTT. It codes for CSAGQGMAEAFF.

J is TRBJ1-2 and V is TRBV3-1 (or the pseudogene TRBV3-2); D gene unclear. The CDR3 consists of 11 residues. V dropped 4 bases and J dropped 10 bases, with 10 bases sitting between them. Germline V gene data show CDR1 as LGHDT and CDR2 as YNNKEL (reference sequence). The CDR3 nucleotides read TGTGCCAGCAGCCTAGTCGGGGTCTACACCTTC. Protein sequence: CASSLVGVYTF.